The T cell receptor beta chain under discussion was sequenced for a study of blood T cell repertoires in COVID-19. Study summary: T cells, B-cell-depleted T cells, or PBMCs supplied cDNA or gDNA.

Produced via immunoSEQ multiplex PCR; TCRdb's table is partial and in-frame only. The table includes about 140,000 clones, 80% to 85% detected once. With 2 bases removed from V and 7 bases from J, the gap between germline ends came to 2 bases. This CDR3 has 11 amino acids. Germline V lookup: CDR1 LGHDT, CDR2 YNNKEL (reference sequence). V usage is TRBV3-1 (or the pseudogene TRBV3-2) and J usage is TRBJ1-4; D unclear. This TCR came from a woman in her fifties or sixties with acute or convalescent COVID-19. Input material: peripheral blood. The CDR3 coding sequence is TGTGCCAGCAGCCAACTTGAAAAACTGTTTTTT. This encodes CASSQLEKLFF.